This entry lists 30 T cell receptor beta chains sequenced from one sample in a study of blood T cells in healthy people across ages (dated by TCRdb to between 2015 and 2017). Library preparation employed 5' RACE. The reads were generated on an Illumina HiSeq 2500. A second roughly 6 to 11 cycle PCR used a sample-barcoded 5' primer and a J-beta primer mix. The public sequencing data were trimmed at Q25 with fastp and processed into clonotypes with MiXCR by TCRdb, which kept only in-frame beta chains. Entries are consolidated by CDR3 protein sequence, retaining the most common genes and DNA. The sample table contains about 1.4 million distinct CDR3 sequences; only one count was recorded for 59% of them. Roughly 6.3% of the sample is taken by the ten largest. The sequencing input was blood. These receptors came from a man aged 18 to 30 in good health.

The V gene is TRBV10-3, the J gene TRBJ1-5; tentative D call: TRBD1 (5 bases). Germline V gives CDR1 ENHRY, CDR2 SYGVKD. This CDR3 is 14 amino acids long. V lost 4 bases to trimming and J lost 5 bases, with 12 bases between them. CDR3 in DNA: TGTGCCATCAGTGCCGGGAGGGACCATCAGCCCCAGCATTTT. It specifies CAISAGRDHQPQHF.

The CDR3 sequence is CSARALAGRDEQYF. In nucleotides, the CDR3 is TGCAGTGCTAGAGCCCTGGCCGGCCGGGACGAGCAGTACTTC. This chain connects TRBV20-1 to TRBJ2-7; D remains ambiguous. The V gene's germline CDR1 is DFQATT and CDR2 SNEGSKA (reference sequence). Trimming took 1 base from V and 5 from J, leaving 15 bases between them. This CDR3 has 14 residues.

The chain combines TRBV20-1 with TRBJ2-4; D ambiguous. This CDR3 has 14 amino acids. Germline loops: CDR1 DFQATT, CDR2 SNEGSKA (reference sequence). With 0 bases removed from V and 0 bases from J, the gap between germline ends came to 6 bases. CDR3 bases: TGCAGTGCTAGAGAGAGGATAGCCAAAAACATTCAGTACTTC. Translated: CSARERIAKNIQYF.

The rearrangement uses TRBV5-1 and TRBJ2-5, with TRBD2 matching 11 bases. J gave up 5 bases and V 3 bases, and 9 bases lay outside the gene matches. CDR3 length: 16 amino acids. Per the germline V gene, CDR1 is SGHRS and CDR2 is YFSETQ. The CDR3 region has the DNA TGCGCCAGCAGCTCACTAGCGGGAGTGGAGGTGGAGACCCAGTACTTC. Residues: CASSSLAGVEVETQYF.

With regard to this clonotype: Since a much larger clone is just one base distant, this may be a read error. The chain links TRBV29-1 to TRBJ2-7; no clear D. CDR3 length equals 11 residues. Looked up from germline, CDR1 is SQVTM and CDR2 is ANQGSEA. CDR3: CSIDDSYEQYF. The CDR3, as DNA: TGCAGCATTGATGACTCCTACGAGCAGTACTTC.

The V and J genes are TRBV29-1 and TRBJ2-7, with TRBD1 matching over 8 bases. CDR3 length: 13 residues. Trimming at V came to 1 base and at J to 3 bases, leaving 2 bases not matched to a gene. Per germline, CDR1 SQVTM and CDR2 ANQGSEA. The CDR3 DNA is TGCAGCGTTGAAGGGGACAGGTACTACGAGCAGTACTTC. It specifies CSVEGDRYYEQYF.

This clonotype has a handful of counts. The chain has TRBV5-1 and TRBJ2-1; a possible D gene is TRBD2 (6 bases). CDR1 is SGHRS, CDR2 YFSETQ, per germline. Trimming stripped 1 base from V and 0 bases from J, with 23 bases between. The CDR3 loop spans 20 amino acids. The CDR3 is CASSLIVGGNLRSSYNEQFF. For the CDR3, the DNA is TGCGCCAGCAGCTTGATAGTGGGGGGTAACCTCCGGTCCTCCTACAATGAGCAGTTCTTC.

The chain joins TRBV29-1 to TRBJ2-3; TRBD2 matches 7 bases. After removal of 3 bases from V and 1 base from J, the junction contained 7 bases not matched to a gene. This CDR3 spans 15 amino acids. Per germline, CDR1 SQVTM and CDR2 ANQGSEA. This CDR3 reads CSVEGGTPRTDTQYF. In DNA form, the CDR3 reads TGCAGCGTTGAGGGGGGGACCCCCCGCACAGATACGCAGTATTTT.

The chain carries TRBV9 and TRBJ1-6; D perhaps matches TRBD1 (5 bases). From germline, CDR1 is SGDLS and CDR2 YYNGEE. V was clipped by 4 bases and J by 6 bases, with 17 bases between them. The CDR3 length is 16 residues. The CDR3 loop is CASSSGHRRGNSPLHF. The CDR3 region has the DNA TGTGCCAGCAGCTCCGGCCACCGAAGGGGTAATTCACCCCTCCACTTT.

This sequence joins TRBV28 and TRBJ1-2; D is perhaps TRBD1 (6 bases). This CDR3 is 16 amino acids long. CDR1 MDHEN and CDR2 SYDVKM come from the germline V gene. Trimming shortened V by 2 bases and J by 0 bases, and 13 bases separated the two germline ends. The DNA for the CDR3 is TGTGCCAGCAGTTTAGAGGGGGGCACCTCTAACTATGGCTACACCTTC. Residues: CASSLEGGTSNYGYTF.

The chain has TRBV12-3 or TRBV12-4 and TRBJ2-7, with D tentatively TRBD1 or TRBD2 (6 bases each). The CDR3 is made up of 15 amino acids. Trimming pared 6 bases from V and 6 bases from J, leaving 21 bases between. In DNA, the CDR3 is TGTGCCAGCAGGGGCGCTACAGGGAGGCTCAGCGAGCAGTACTTC. Amino acids: CASRGATGRLSEQYF.

This clonotype was seen a few times. The V and J genes are TRBV20-1 and TRBJ2-1; D perhaps matches TRBD2 (6 bases). There are 13 residues in the CDR3. V was cut by 6 bases and J by 8 bases, with 17 bases left in between. Germline CDR1 reads DFQATT; CDR2 reads SNEGSKA (reference sequence). CDR3 coding DNA: TGCAGTGCCCTTCCGGGGGTCACGGATGAGCAGTTCTTC. Protein: CSALPGVTDEQFF.

V is TRBV7-9 and J is TRBJ2-7; D not certain. This CDR3 has 13 residues. V gave up 6 bases and J gave up 3 bases, with 12 bases separating them. CDR1 SEHNR and CDR2 FQNEAQ come from the germline V gene (reference sequence). In nucleotides, the CDR3 is TGTGCCAGCAGGGCCTCTGGGGACTACGAGCAGTACTTC. Translating it yields CASRASGDYEQYF.

The table lists this clonotype with a few counts. This chain joins TRBV3-1 and TRBJ1-2; D ambiguous. Germline CDR1 reads LGHDT; CDR2 reads YNNKEL (reference sequence). The CDR3 consists of 12 residues. Trimming took 1 base from V and 10 from J, leaving 10 bases between them. The CDR3: CASSQGDRSYTF. The CDR3 DNA follows: TGTGCCAGCAGCCAAGGTGACCGTTCCTACACCTTC. Together with reference TRBV3-1 and TRBJ1-2, the CDR3 gives the full variable domain: DTAVSQTPKYLVTQMGNDKSIKCEQNLGHDTMYWYKQDSKKFLKIMFSYNNKELIINETVPNRFSPKSPDKAHLNLHINSLELGDSAVYFCASSQGDRSYTFGSGTRLTVV.

This clonotype has just a few counts. The chain recombines TRBV27 with TRBJ1-2, with D possibly matching TRBD1 (6 bases). From germline, CDR1 is MNHEY and CDR2 SMNVEV (reference sequence). The CDR3 has 13 residues. The V gene lost 2 bases and the J gene lost 7 bases, with 11 bases spanning the gap. CDR3 in DNA: TGTGCCAGCAGTTTAACAGGGTTCGGTGGCTACACCTTC. This codes for CASSLTGFGGYTF.

This clonotype has just a few counts. The CDR3 sequence is CASSPHRDNAKNIQYF. DNA of the CDR3: TGTGCCAGCAGTCCCCACAGGGACAACGCCAAAAACATTCAGTACTTC. J is TRBJ2-4 and V is TRBV12-3 or TRBV12-4; tentative D call: TRBD1 (6 bases). This CDR3 has 16 residues. V dropped 5 bases and J dropped 1 base, with 15 bases sitting between them.

The chain links TRBV7-2 to TRBJ2-1; 13 nucleotides align to TRBD2. Germline CDR1 SGHTA, CDR2 FQGNSA. The V gene end was trimmed by 1 base and the J gene end by 7 bases; junction bases not matched to a gene: 4. The CDR3 runs to 16 residues. For the CDR3, the DNA is TGTGCCAGCAGCTTAGGGGGACTAGCGGGGACTAATGAGCAGTTCTTC. Residues: CASSLGGLAGTNEQFF.

V and J are TRBV7-8 and TRBJ1-4; 9 bases fit TRBD1. The V gene end was trimmed by 5 bases and the J gene end by 7 bases; junction bases not matched to a gene: 11. The CDR3 sequence is 16 residues long. Germline-derived CDR1 and CDR2 are SGHVS and FQNEAQ. CDR3 bases: TGTGCCAGCAGCAATAGACGGGACAGGGTGTTTGAAAAACTGTTTTTT. Encoded protein: CASSNRRDRVFEKLFF.

This clonotype was observed a handful of times. V is TRBV29-1 and J is TRBJ2-3, with D possibly being TRBD2 (6 bases). Between the trimmed V and J ends, which lost 7 bases and 6 bases, there was a span of 8 bases. CDR3 length equals 10 residues. The germline V gene encodes CDR1 SQVTM and CDR2 ANQGSEA. The DNA for the CDR3 is TGCAGCGGGGCGGGGGATACGCAGTATTTT. It translates to CSGAGDTQYF.

This chain joins TRBV12-3 or TRBV12-4 and TRBJ1-1, with 7 bases lining up with TRBD1. The CDR3 consists of 13 residues. V was clipped by 6 bases and J by 8 bases; unmatched bases: 9. The CDR3 spells CASRNTGVREAFF. The CDR3 region has the DNA TGTGCCAGCAGAAATACAGGGGTTAGGGAAGCTTTCTTT.

CDR3 nucleotides: TGCGCCAGCAGAATCGGACGGCTAGAAACAGATACGCAGTATTTT. Protein: CASRIGRLETDTQYF. J is TRBJ2-3 and V is TRBV5-1; D not resolved. V shed 5 bases and J shed 3 bases, with 16 bases lying between them. The length of the CDR3 is 15 residues. CDR1 and CDR2 from the germline V gene are SGHRS and YFSETQ. Using reference TRBV5-1 and TRBJ2-3 for the parts outside the CDR3, the full variable domain is KAGVTQTPRYLIKTRGQQVTLSCSPISGHRSVSWYQQTPGQGLQFLFEYFSETQRNKGNFPGRFSGRQFSNSRSEMNVSTLELGDSALYLCASRIGRLETDTQYFGPGTRLTVL.

The chain carries TRBV21-1 and TRBJ2-7; the DNA was not compared with TRBD1, the D call given in the table. TRBV21-1 is reported as a pseudogene. The CDR3 runs to 15 residues. The CDR3, as DNA: TGTGCCAGCAGCAAAGATACAGCCGGGCCCTACGAGCAGTACTTC. This translates into CASSKDTAGPYEQYF.

This chain uses TRBV20-1 with TRBJ2-1; TRBD1 is a possible D gene (6 bases). The V gene's germline CDR1 is DFQATT and CDR2 SNEGSKA (reference sequence). V was trimmed by 4 bases and J by 12 bases, leaving 13 bases between them. The CDR3 has 11 amino acids. The CDR3 protein is CSAIDRWGQFF. In DNA, the CDR3 is TGCAGTGCTATAGACAGGTGGGGGCAGTTCTTC.

This clonotype was picked up a small number of times. The CDR3 region is CASSGQGWASPLHF. CDR3 DNA: TGTGCCAGCAGTGGTCAGGGATGGGCTTCACCCCTCCACTTT. The rearrangement uses TRBV6-1 and TRBJ1-6, with D possibly matching TRBD1 (5 bases). V was cut by 4 bases and J by 9 bases, with 13 bases left in between. The CDR3 extends over 14 amino acids. The germline gives CDR1 MNHNS, CDR2 SASEGT.

This sequence joins TRBV28 and TRBJ2-5; D perhaps matches TRBD2 (6 bases). Germline V gives CDR1 MDHEN, CDR2 SYDVKM. Between the trimmed V and J ends, which lost 6 bases and 5 bases, there was a span of 19 bases. The CDR3 contains 15 residues. The CDR3 DNA reads TGTGCCAGCAGCCCTCCACTGACTAGTGGGGAGACCCAGTACTTC. Amino acids: CASSPPLTSGETQYF.

Only a few counts were recorded for this clonotype. The chain links TRBV7-9 to TRBJ2-5; D is ambiguous. The CDR3 spans 14 residues. Germline CDR1 reads SEHNR; CDR2 reads FQNEAQ (reference sequence). V lost 0 bases, J lost 4 bases, and 9 bases lay in between. This chain's CDR3 is CASSLAHLRETQYF. The CDR3 DNA reads TGTGCCAGCAGCTTAGCGCATCTCAGAGAGACCCAGTACTTC.

J is TRBJ2-7 and V is TRBV3-1, with 7 bases aligning to TRBD2. The CDR3 is 14 residues long. Trimming removed 1 base from V and 6 bases from J; junction bases left unmatched: 6. Germline CDR1 LGHDT, CDR2 YNNKEL (reference sequence). The CDR3 bases are TGTGCCAGCAGCCAAGTGAGACTAGCTGTCGAGCAGTACTTC. It translates to CASSQVRLAVEQYF.

The chain combines TRBV6-2 or TRBV6-3 with TRBJ2-5; TRBD1 matches at 10 bases. Germline CDR1 reads MNHEY; CDR2 reads SVGEGT. CDR3 length equals 16 residues. J gave up 4 bases and V 4 bases, and 9 bases lay outside the gene matches. Written as DNA, the CDR3 is TGTGCCAGCAGTTCCAAGGGACAGGGGAGTCGAGAGACCCAGTACTTC. Translated: CASSSKGQGSRETQYF.

This chain links TRBV6-1 with TRBJ2-7, with 9 nucleotides matching TRBD1. The CDR3 spans 14 residues. V gave up 4 bases and J gave up 3 bases; unmatched junction bases: 4. The germline gives CDR1 MNHNS, CDR2 SASEGT. CDR3 sequence reads: CASSGGDRVYEQYF. CDR3 nucleotide sequence: TGTGCCAGCAGTGGGGGGGACAGGGTCTACGAGCAGTACTTC.

This chain uses TRBV27 with TRBJ2-3; D possibly corresponds to TRBD2 (6 bases). The CDR3 runs to 16 residues. Trimming removed 6 bases at V and 0 bases at J, with 16 bases between. Germline lookup yields CDR1 MNHEY and CDR2 SMNVEV (reference sequence). This chain's CDR3 is CASSPYLAPSTDTQYF. CDR3 nucleotide sequence: TGTGCCAGCAGCCCTTATCTAGCGCCTAGCACAGATACGCAGTATTTT.